The rows below give T cell receptor beta chains drawn from one sample of a study of blood T cell repertoires in COVID-19. Some clones are missing from TCRdb's copy, which holds only in-frame ones; the method was immunoSEQ multiplex PCR. The sample lists about 280,000 clones, around four fifths occurring once. What was sequenced was peripheral blood. The receptors shown here come from a woman aged 50 to 60 who had recovered from COVID-19. The CDR3 runs from the conserved cysteine through the conserved F or W. A D gene is named only where the DNA matches it firmly. Clone sizes are given selectively: once, few, many, or a class where the clone is expanded.

cdr3_nt cdr3_aa j_call v_call clone_size d_call cdr3_length
TGCAGCGTTGAAGATCTTTTGGGACAGGGGGTTCTCTCCTACAATGAGCAGTTCTTC CSVEDLLGQGVLSYNEQFF TRBJ2-1 TRBV29-1 NA TRBD1 19
TGTGCCAGCAGCTTAGTTGCGACAGGTTCCTACGAGCAGTACTTC CASSLVATGSYEQYF TRBJ2-7 TRBV7-2 NA NA 15
TGTGCCAGCAGTTACTCGAACGGGATTGCCTACGAGCAGTACTTC CASSYSNGIAYEQYF TRBJ2-7 TRBV6-5 NA NA 15
TGTGCCAGCAGTTTAGGGGGGATTGAAGCTTTCTTT CASSLGGIEAFF TRBJ1-1 TRBV28 NA NA 12
TGTGCCAGCAGCTCCCCTAGCGGGAGCACCGGGGAGCTGTTTTTT CASSSPSGSTGELFF TRBJ2-2 TRBV7-2 NA TRBD2 15
TGTGCCAGCAGTTACTCGGCTAGCGGGCGTTTCTCTGGGGCCAACGTCCTGACTTTC CASSYSASGRFSGANVLTF TRBJ2-6 TRBV6-2/TRBV6-3 NA TRBD2 19
TGTGCCAGTAGTCCCTCCAGGGGGCTCGGGGACTATGGCTACACCTTC CASSPSRGLGDYGYTF TRBJ1-2 TRBV19 NA TRBD1 16
TGTGCCAGCAGATACCACAGGGGGCGGGAGAACACTGAAGCTTTCTTT CASRYHRGRENTEAFF TRBJ1-1 TRBV27 NA TRBD1 16
TGTGCCAGCAGTCCCTCCCGCGGGAGAAATCACGAGCAGTACTTC CASSPSRGRNHEQYF TRBJ2-7 TRBV7-2 NA TRBD2 15
TGCAGTGCTAGTTATAGCGCGGACACCGGGGAGCTGTTTTTT CSASYSADTGELFF TRBJ2-2 TRBV20-1 NA NA 14
TGTGCCAGCTCACCACCAAACACAGGGCCTTGGAGCAATGAAAAACTGTTTTTT CASSPPNTGPWSNEKLFF TRBJ1-4 TRBV18 few NA 18
TGTGCCAGCGGACGACAGATTAACACAGATACGCAGTATTTT CASGRQINTDTQYF TRBJ2-3 TRBV28 NA NA 14
TGTGCCAGCAGCCAAGCAACTAGCGGGGGGGCCGGCTACGAGCAGTACTTC CASSQATSGGAGYEQYF TRBJ2-7 TRBV3-1/TRBV3-2 NA TRBD2 17
TGTGCCAGCAGCTTGAATGGCGGGAAGGTCTACGAGCAGTACTTC CASSLNGGKVYEQYF TRBJ2-7 TRBV5-6 once NA 15
TGTGCCAGCTCACAACTCGAGCGGGATACGCAGTATTTT CASSQLERDTQYF TRBJ2-3 TRBV18 once NA 13
TGTGCCAGCAGACCTAGCGGGAGGGCCTTCCACGAGCAGTACTTC CASRPSGRAFHEQYF TRBJ2-7 TRBV6-5 NA TRBD2 15
TGTGCCAGCAGCTTGGGAGGGGGCCGTGGAACCTACGAGCAGTACTTC CASSLGGGRGTYEQYF TRBJ2-7 TRBV5-4 NA TRBD1 16
TGTGCCAGCGACGGGACAGGGCGAGTCAATCAGCCCCAGCATTTT CASDGTGRVNQPQHF TRBJ1-5 TRBV28 NA TRBD1 15
TGTGCCAGTAGTAGAGTGGGACAAGGGCTTGGGCAGCCCCAGCATTTT CASSRVGQGLGQPQHF TRBJ1-5 TRBV19 few NA 16
TGTGCCAGCAGTGGACAGGGGCCCTATGGCTACACCTTC CASSGQGPYGYTF TRBJ1-2 TRBV2 NA TRBD1 13
TGTGCCAGCAGCTTGCGGCTAGCGGGAGAAGAGACCCAGTACTTC CASSLRLAGEETQYF TRBJ2-5 TRBV5-4 NA TRBD2 15
TGTGCCAGCAGTTACTCGACTGAGCGAACGGAGCTGTTTTTT CASSYSTERTELFF TRBJ2-2 TRBV6-5 NA NA 14
TGCGCCAGCAGCCTCGGCGGGGAGCAGTTCTTC CASSLGGEQFF TRBJ2-1 TRBV5-1 NA NA 11